This T cell receptor beta chain was observed in a study of beta chain features in type 1 diabetes. As regards this clone: This same CDR3 is encoded by further DNA sequences in the sample.

Stem cell-like memory, regulatory, central memory and naive CD4+ cells were sorted via CD45RO/CCR7/CD25/CD127/CD95/CD27. Sequencing targeted expressed TCRB transcripts, as all isolated RNA had been reverse transcribed. The study sequenced naive, central memory and regulatory T cell samples to an average of about 3.8 million reads. Some clones are missing from TCRdb's copy, which holds only in-frame ones; the method was immunoSEQ multiplex PCR. The profile covers 250,000 or so clones, with under 70% appearing a single time and 0.053% taken by the ten largest. V dropped 2 bases and J dropped 5 bases, with 7 bases sitting between them. Germline values: CDR1 MGHDK, CDR2 SYGVNS. CDR3 length: 13 residues.

Sample: naive CD4+ T cells from blood. The sequence was obtained from a man aged 25 to 40 in good health. The chain couples TRBV25-1 to TRBJ2-1, with D perhaps matching TRBD1 (6 bases). The chain's CDR3 is CASSEPGDNEQFF. The CDR3 bases are TGTGCCAGCAGTGAACCAGGGGACAATGAGCAGTTCTTC.